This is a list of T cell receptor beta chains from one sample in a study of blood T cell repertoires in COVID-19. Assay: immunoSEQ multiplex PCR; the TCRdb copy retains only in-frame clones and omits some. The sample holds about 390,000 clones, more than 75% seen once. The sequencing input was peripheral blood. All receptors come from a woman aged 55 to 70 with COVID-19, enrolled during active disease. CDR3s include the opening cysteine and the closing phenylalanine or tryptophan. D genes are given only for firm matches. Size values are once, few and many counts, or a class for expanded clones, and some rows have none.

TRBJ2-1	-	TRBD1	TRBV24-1	CATRDRGRNEQFF	TGTGCCACCCGGGACAGGGGTCGGAATGAGCAGTTCTTC
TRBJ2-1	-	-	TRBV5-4	CASSTDPGVAYNEQFF	TGTGCCAGCAGCACGGACCCGGGGGTCGCCTACAATGAGCAGTTCTTC
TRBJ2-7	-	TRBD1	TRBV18	CASSPLGLQGREQYF	TGTGCCAGCTCACCACTCGGGTTACAGGGGCGCGAGCAGTACTTC
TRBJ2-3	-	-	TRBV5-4	CASSDGQSEGTDTQYF	TGTGCCAGCAGCGACGGACAGTCGGAGGGCACAGATACGCAGTATTTT
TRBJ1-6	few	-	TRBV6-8	CASSYPGLKGSNSPLHF	TGTGCCAGCAGTTACCCAGGGTTGAAGGGGTCTAATTCACCCCTCCACTTT
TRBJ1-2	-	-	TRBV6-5	CASSYGAANGYTF	TGTGCCAGCAGTTACGGGGCGGCCAATGGCTACACCTTC
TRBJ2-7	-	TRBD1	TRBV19	CASSTPGQGGYEQYF	TGTGCCAGTAGTACACCGGGACAGGGTGGTTACGAGCAGTACTTC
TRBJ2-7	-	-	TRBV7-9	CASSRGQLVSYEQYF	TGTGCCAGCAGCCGTGGACAGTTAGTTTCCTACGAGCAGTACTTC
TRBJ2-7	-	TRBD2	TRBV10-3	CAISEFSGGIEQYF	TGTGCCATCAGTGAATTTAGCGGGGGTATCGAGCAGTACTTC
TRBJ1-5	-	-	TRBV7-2	CASSLVLGLSNQPQHF	TGTGCCAGCAGCTTAGTTTTGGGCCTGAGCAATCAGCCCCAGCATTTT
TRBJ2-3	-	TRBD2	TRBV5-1	CASSLEPFGGATDTQYF	TGCGCCAGCAGCTTGGAACCTTTCGGGGGGGCGACAGATACGCAGTATTTT
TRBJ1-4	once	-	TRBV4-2	CASSQDGTPRGGEKLFF	TGTGCCAGCAGCCAAGATGGCACACCCCGGGGGGGTGAAAAACTGTTTTTT